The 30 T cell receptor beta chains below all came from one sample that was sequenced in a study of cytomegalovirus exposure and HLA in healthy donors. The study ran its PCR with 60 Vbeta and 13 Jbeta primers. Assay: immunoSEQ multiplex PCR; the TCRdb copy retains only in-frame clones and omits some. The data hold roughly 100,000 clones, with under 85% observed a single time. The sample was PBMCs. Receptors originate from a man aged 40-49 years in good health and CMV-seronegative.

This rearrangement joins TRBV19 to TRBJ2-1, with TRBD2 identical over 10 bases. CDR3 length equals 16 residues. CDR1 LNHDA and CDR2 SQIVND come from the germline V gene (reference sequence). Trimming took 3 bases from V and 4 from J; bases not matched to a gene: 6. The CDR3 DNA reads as TGTGCCAGTAGTATCAAGCGGGAGGGCCGGTACAATGAGCAGTTCTTC. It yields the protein CASSIKREGRYNEQFF.

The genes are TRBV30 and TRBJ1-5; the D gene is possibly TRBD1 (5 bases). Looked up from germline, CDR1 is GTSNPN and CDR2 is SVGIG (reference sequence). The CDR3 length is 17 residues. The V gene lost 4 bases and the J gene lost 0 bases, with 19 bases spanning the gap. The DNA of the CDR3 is TGTGCCTGGAAGTCGAGGCAGGGCTCATATAGCAATCAGCCCCAGCATTTT. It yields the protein CAWKSRQGSYSNQPQHF.

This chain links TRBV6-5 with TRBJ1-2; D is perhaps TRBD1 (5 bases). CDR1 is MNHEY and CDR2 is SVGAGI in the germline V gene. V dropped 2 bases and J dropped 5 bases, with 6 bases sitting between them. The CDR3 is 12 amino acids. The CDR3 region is CASSYPGYGYTF. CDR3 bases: TGTGCCAGCAGTTACCCAGGGTATGGCTACACCTTC.

The CDR3 spells CSADGQPEAFF. CDR3 DNA sequence: TGCAGTGCCGACGGACAGCCTGAAGCTTTCTTT. The V call is TRBV20-1, the J call TRBJ1-1, with D possibly being TRBD1 (6 bases). This CDR3 region has 11 residues. Germline V CDR1 and CDR2: DFQATT, SNEGSKA (reference sequence). The V and J ends lost 6 bases and 6 bases respectively, with 11 bases between them.

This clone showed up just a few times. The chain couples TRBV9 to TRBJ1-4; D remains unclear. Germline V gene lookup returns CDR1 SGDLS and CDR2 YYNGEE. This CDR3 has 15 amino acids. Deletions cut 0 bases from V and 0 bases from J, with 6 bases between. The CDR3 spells CASSVGTATNEKLFF. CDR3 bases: TGTGCCAGCAGCGTAGGTACAGCAACTAATGAAAAACTGTTTTTT. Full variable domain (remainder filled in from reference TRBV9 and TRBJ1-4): DSGVTQTPKHLITATGQRVTLRCSPRSGDLSVYWYQQSLDQGLQFLIQYYNGEERAKGNILERFSAQQFPDLHSELNLSSLELGDSALYFCASSVGTATNEKLFFGSGTQLSVL.

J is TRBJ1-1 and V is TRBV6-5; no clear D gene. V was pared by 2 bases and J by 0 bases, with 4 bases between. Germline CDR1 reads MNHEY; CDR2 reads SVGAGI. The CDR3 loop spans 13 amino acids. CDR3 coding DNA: TGTGCCAGCAGTTACGAGGTGAACACTGAAGCTTTCTTT. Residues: CASSYEVNTEAFF.

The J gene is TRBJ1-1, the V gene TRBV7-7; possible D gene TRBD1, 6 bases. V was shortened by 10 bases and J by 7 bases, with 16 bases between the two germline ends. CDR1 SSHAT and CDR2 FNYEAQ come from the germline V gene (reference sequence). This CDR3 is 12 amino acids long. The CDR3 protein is CATTGEGGEAFF. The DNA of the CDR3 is TGTGCCACTACGGGGGAGGGGGGTGAAGCTTTCTTT.

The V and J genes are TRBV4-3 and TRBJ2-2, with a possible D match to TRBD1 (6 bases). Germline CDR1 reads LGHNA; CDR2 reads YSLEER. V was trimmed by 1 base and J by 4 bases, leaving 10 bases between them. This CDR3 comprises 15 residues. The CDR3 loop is CASSQGRTVTGELFF. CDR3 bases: TGCGCCAGCAGCCAAGGTCGGACAGTCACCGGGGAGCTGTTTTTT.

CDR3 sequence reads: CASSLTDGDRRTGELFF. The CDR3 coding sequence is TGTGCCAGCAGCTTAACAGACGGGGACAGGCGCACCGGGGAGCTGTTTTTT. This chain joins TRBV13 and TRBJ2-2, with 8 nucleotides matching TRBD1. The CDR3 sequence is 17 residues long. The germline gives CDR1 PRHDT, CDR2 FYEKMQ (reference sequence). V was pared by 2 bases and J by 4 bases, with 9 bases of the junction left unmatched.

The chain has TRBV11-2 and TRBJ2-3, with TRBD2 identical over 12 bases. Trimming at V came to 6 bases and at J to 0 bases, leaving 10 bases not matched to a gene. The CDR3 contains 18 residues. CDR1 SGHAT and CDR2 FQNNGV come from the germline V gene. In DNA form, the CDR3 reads TGTGCCAGCAGGCCTAGCGGGAGGGCCCTGCTGAGCACAGATACGCAGTATTTT. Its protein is CASRPSGRALLSTDTQYF.

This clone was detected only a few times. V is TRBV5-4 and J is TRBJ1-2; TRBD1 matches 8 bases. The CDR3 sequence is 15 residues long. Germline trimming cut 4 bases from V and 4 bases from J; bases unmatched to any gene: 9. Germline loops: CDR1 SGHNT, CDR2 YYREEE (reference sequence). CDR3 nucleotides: TGTGCCAGCAGCACGGAACCGGGACAGGTCTATGGCTACACCTTC. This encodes CASSTEPGQVYGYTF.

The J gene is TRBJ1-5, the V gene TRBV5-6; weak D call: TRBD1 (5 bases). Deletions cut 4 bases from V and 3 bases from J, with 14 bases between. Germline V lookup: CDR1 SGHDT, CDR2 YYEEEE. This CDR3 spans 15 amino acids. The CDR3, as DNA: TGTGCCAGCAGCCAGTACGGGGGAGTCAATCAGCCCCAGCATTTT. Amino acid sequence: CASSQYGGVNQPQHF.

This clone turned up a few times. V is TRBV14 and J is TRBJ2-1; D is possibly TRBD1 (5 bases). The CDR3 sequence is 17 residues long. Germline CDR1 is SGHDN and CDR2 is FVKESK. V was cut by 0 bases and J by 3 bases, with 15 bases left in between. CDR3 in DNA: TGTGCCAGCAGCCAAGATTTCCAGGGATCCCTCTACAATGAGCAGTTCTTC. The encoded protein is CASSQDFQGSLYNEQFF.

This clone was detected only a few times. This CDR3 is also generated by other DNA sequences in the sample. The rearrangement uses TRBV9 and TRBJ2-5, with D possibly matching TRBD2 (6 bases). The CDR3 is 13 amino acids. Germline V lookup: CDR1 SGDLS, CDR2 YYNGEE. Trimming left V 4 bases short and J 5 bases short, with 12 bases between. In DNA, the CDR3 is TGTGCCAGCAGCTATAGACTAGGCGAGACCCAGTACTTC. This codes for CASSYRLGETQYF.

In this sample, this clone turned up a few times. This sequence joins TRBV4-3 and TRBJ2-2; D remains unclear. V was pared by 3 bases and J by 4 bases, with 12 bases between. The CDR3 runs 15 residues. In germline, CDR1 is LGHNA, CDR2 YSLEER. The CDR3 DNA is TGCGCCAGCAGCCAGAGCCAAGTCTCCACCGGGGAGCTGTTTTTT. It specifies CASSQSQVSTGELFF.

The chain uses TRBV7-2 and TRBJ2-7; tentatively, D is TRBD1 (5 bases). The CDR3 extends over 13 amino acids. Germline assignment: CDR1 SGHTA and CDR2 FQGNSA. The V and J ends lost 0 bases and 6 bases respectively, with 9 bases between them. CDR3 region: CASSLAREGEQYF. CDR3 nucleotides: TGTGCCAGCAGCTTAGCCAGGGAAGGCGAGCAGTACTTC.

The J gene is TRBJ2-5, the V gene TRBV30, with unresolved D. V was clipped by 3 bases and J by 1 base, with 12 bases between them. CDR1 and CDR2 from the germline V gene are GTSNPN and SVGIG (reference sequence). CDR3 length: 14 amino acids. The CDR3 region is CAWRLVGPQETQYF. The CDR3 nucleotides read TGTGCCTGGAGGCTAGTTGGCCCCCAAGAGACCCAGTACTTC.

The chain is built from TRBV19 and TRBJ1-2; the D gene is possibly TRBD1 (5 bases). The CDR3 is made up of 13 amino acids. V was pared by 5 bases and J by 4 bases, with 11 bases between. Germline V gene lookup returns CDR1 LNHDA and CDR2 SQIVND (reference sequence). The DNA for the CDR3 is TGTGCCAGTAGTTCGCAGGGCCTCTATGGCTACACCTTC. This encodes CASSSQGLYGYTF.

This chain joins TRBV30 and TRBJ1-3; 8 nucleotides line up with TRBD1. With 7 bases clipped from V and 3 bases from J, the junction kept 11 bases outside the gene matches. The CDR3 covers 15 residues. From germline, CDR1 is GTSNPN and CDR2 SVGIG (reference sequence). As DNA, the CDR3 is TGTGCCTCCGATCGCGGACAGGGTTTTGGAAACACCATATATTTT. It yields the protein CASDRGQGFGNTIYF.

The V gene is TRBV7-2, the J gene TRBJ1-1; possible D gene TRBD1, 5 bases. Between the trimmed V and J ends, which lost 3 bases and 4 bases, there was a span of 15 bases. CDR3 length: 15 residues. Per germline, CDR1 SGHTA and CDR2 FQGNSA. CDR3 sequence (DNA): TGTGCCAGCAGCTTCGCTCTGGGGGGGAGCACTGAAGCTTTCTTT. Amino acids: CASSFALGGSTEAFF. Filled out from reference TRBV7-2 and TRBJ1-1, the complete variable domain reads GAGVSQSPSNKVTEKGKDVELRCDPISGHTALYWYRQSLGQGLEFLIYFQGNSAPDKSGLPSDRFSAERTGGSVSTLTIQRTQQEDSAVYLCASSFALGGSTEAFFGQGTRLTVV.

Here the CDR3 DNA reads TGTGCCAGCAGCCCTAATATACGGAACACCGGGGAGCTGTTTTTT. Protein: CASSPNIRNTGELFF. This chain links TRBV7-9 with TRBJ2-2; D gene unclear. The CDR3 is 15 residues long. Trimming removed 5 bases from V and 1 base from J, with 11 bases in between. Germline V gene sequence: CDR1 SEHNR, CDR2 FQNEAQ (reference sequence). The variable domain in full, completed from reference TRBV7-9 and TRBJ2-2, reads DTGVSQNPRHKITKRGQNVTFRCDPISEHNRLYWYRQTLGQGPEFLTYFQNEAQLEKSRLLSDRFSAERPKGSFSTLEIQRTEQGDSAMYLCASSPNIRNTGELFFGEGSRLTVL.

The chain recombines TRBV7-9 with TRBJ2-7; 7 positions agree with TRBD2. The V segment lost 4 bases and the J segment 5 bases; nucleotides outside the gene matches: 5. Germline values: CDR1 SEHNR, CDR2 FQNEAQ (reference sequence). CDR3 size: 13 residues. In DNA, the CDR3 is TGTGCCAGCAGCTACCTGGGGAGGGACGAGCAGTACTTC. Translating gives CASSYLGRDEQYF.

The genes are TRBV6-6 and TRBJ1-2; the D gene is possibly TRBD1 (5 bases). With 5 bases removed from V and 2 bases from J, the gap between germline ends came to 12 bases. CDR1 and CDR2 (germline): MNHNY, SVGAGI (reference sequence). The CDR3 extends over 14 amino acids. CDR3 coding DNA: TGTGCCAGCAGTGCGCCGGGACTGAACTATGGCTACACCTTC. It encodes CASSAPGLNYGYTF.

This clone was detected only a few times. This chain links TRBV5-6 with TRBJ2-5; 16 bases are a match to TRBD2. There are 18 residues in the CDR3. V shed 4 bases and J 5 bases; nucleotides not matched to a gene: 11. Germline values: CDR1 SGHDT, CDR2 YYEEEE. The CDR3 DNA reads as TGTGCCAGCAGCCCCGAGGGACTAGCGGGGGGGCCAGGGGAGACCCAGTACTTC. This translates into CASSPEGLAGGPGETQYF. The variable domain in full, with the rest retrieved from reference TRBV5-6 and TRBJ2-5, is DAGVTQSPTHLIKTRGQQVTLRCSPKSGHDTVSWYQQALGQGPQFIFQYYEEEERQRGNFPDRFSGHQFPNYSSELNVNALLLGDSALYLCASSPEGLAGGPGETQYFGPGTRLLVL.

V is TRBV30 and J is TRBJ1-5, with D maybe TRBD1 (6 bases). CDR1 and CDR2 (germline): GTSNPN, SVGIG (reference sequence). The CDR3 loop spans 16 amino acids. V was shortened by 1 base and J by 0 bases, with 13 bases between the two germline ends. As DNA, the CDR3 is TGTGCCTGGAGTGGAGGACAGACTTATAGCAATCAGCCCCAGCATTTT. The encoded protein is CAWSGGQTYSNQPQHF.

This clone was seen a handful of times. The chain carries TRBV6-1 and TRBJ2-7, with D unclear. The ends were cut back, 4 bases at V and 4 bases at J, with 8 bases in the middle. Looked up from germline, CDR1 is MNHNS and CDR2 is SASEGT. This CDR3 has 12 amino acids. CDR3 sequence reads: CASSVIPYEQYF. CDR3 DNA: TGTGCCAGCAGTGTTATTCCGTACGAGCAGTACTTC.

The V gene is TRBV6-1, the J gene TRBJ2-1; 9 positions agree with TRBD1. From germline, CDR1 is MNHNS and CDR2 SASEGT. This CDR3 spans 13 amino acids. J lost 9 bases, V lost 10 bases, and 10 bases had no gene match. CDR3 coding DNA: TGTGCCACCTATTCCGGACAGGGGAGTGAGCAGTTCTTC. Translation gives CATYSGQGSEQFF.

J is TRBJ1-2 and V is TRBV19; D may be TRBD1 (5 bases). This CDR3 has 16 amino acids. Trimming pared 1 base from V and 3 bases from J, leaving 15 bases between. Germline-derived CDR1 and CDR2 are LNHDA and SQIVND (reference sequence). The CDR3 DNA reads TGTGCCAGTAGTATAGGATCCGGGGGGAGTTACTATGGCTACACCTTC. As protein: CASSIGSGGSYYGYTF. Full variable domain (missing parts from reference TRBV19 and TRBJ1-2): DGGITQSPKYLFRKEGQNVTLSCEQNLNHDAMYWYRQDPGQGLRLIYYSQIVNDFQKGDIAEGYSVSREKKESFPLTVTSAQKNPTAFYLCASSIGSGGSYYGYTFGSGTRLTVV.

This CDR3 reads CSAPRVETQYF. CDR3 DNA sequence: TGCAGTGCCCCTCGGGTGGAGACCCAGTACTTC. V usage is TRBV20-1 and J usage is TRBJ2-5, with no clear D. The CDR3 length is 11 residues. CDR1 and CDR2 (germline): DFQATT, SNEGSKA (reference sequence). V dropped 6 bases and J dropped 5 bases, with 10 bases sitting between them.

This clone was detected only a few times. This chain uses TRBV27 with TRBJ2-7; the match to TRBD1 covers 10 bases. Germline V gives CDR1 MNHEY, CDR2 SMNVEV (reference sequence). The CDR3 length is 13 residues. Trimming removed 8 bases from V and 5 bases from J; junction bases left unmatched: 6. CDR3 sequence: CASEGQGRNEQYF. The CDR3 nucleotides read TGTGCCAGCGAGGGACAGGGGCGTAACGAGCAGTACTTC.